Sequencing of this TCR beta chain was carried out in a study of T cells in Graves' hyperthyroidism and ophthalmopathy. Findings and caveats of the study: Stable hyperthyroidism was separated from ophthalmopathy by a model based on 13 V-J features.

Regions amplified from RNA transcripts were the TCR beta CDR3 regions. With the HTBI primer set, the TCR CDR3 went through a first round of RT-PCR. TCRdb fed the multiplex PCR reads into MiXCR, producing one record per CDR3 protein. The sample records 250,000 to 350,000 distinct CDR3 sequences, around 16% being singletons. The ends were cut back, 3 bases at V and 2 bases at J, with 11 bases in the middle. The CDR3 totals 15 residues. Looked up from germline, CDR1 is MNHEY and CDR2 is SMNVEV (reference sequence). This clonotype has only one observation. What it binds is unknown. The sequence derives from a young man with Graves' hyperthyroidism. The V and J genes are TRBV27 and TRBJ2-1; no firm D call. The sample comprised blood. The CDR3 is CASSFKHRPYNEQFF. CDR3 DNA: TGTGCCAGCAGTTTCAAGCATCGGCCCTACAATGAGCAGTTCTTC.